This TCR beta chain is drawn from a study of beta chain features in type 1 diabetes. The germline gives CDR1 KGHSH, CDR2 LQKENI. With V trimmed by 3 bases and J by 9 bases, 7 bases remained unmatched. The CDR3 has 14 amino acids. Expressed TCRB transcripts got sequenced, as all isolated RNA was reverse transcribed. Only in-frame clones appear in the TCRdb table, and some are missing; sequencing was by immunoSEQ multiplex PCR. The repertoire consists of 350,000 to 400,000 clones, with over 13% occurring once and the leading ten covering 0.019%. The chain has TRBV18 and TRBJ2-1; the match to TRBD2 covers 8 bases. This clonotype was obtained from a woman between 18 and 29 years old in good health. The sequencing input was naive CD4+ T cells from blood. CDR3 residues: CASSPWAGGGEQFF. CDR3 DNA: TGTGCCAGCTCACCTTGGGCGGGAGGAGGTGAGCAGTTCTTC.